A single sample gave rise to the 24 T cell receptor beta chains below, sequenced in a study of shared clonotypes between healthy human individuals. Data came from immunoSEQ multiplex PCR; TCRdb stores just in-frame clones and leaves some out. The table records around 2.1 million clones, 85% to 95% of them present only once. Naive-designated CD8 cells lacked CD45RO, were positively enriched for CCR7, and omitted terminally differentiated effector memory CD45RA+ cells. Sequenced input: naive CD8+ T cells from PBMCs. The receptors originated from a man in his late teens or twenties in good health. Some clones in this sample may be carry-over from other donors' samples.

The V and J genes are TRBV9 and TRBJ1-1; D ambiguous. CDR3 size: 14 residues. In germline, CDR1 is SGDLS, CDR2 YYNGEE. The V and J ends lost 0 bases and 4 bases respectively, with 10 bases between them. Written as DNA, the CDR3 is TGTGCCAGCAGCGTAGGTACAGCCTCCACTGAAGCTTTCTTT. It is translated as CASSVGTASTEAFF.

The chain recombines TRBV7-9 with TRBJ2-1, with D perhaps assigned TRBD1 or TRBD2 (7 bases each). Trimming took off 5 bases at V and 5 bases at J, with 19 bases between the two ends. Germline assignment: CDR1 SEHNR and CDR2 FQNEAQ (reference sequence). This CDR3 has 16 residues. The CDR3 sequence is CASSARGGEPNNEQFF. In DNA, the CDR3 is TGTGCCAGCAGCGCCAGGGGGGGGGAGCCCAACAATGAGCAGTTCTTC.

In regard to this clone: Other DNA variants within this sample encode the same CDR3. CDR3 bases: TGTGCCAGCAGCTTAGCCCCGCCGGGGGCTAACTATGGCTACACCTTC. Amino acid sequence: CASSLAPPGANYGYTF. J is TRBJ1-2 and V is TRBV7-8; tentative D call: TRBD1 (5 bases). Germline assignment: CDR1 SGHVS and CDR2 FQNEAQ. CDR3 size: 16 residues. Trimming pared 0 bases from V and 0 bases from J, leaving 11 bases between.

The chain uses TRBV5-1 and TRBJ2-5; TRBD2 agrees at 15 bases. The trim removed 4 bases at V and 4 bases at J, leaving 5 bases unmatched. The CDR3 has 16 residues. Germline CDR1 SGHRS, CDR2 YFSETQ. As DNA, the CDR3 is TGCGCCAGCAGCGAGGGACTAGCGGGAGGATCAGAGACCCAGTACTTC. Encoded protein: CASSEGLAGGSETQYF.

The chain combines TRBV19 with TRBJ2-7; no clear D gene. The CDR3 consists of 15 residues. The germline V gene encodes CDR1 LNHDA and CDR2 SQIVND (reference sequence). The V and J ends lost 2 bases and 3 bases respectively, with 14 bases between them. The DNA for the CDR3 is TGTGCCAGTAGTATACAGGTTGGGTCTTACTACGAGCAGTACTTC. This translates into CASSIQVGSYYEQYF.

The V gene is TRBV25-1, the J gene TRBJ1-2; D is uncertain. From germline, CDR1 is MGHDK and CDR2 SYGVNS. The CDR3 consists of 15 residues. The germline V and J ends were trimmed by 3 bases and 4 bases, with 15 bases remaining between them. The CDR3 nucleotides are TGTGCCAGCAGTGATCCACTCGGGATTTCCTATGGCTACACCTTC. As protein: CASSDPLGISYGYTF.

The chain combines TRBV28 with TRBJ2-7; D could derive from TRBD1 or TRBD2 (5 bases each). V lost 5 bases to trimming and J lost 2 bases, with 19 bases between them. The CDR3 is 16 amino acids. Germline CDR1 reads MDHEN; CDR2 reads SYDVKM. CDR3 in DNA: TGTGCCAGCAGTCCCCTGACGGACGGGGCCCCCTACGAGCAGTACTTC. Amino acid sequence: CASSPLTDGAPYEQYF.

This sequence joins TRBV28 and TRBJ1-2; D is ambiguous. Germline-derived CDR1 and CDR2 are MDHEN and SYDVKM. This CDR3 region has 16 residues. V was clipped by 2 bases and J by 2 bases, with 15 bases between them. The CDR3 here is CASSLTQPELNYGYTF. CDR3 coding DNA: TGTGCCAGCAGTTTAACCCAACCAGAGCTGAACTATGGCTACACCTTC.

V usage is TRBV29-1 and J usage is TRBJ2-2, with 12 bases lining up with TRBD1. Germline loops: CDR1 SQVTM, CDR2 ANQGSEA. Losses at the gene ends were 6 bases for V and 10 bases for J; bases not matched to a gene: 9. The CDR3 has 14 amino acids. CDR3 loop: CSVAGQGAGQELFF. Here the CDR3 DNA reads TGCAGCGTGGCGGGACAGGGGGCCGGTCAGGAGCTGTTTTTT.

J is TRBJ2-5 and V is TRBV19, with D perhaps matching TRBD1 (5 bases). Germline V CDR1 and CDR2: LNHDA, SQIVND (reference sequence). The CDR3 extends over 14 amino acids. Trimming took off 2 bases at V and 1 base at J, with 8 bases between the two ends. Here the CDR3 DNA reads TGTGCCAGTAGTATACAGGGAACCCAAGAGACCCAGTACTTC. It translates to CASSIQGTQETQYF.

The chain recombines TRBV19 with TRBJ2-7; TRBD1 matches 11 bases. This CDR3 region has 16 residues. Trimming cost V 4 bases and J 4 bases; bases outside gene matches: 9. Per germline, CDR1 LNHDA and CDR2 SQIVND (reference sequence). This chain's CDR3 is CASSTWVGTGGYEQYF. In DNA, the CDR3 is TGTGCCAGTAGTACCTGGGTCGGGACAGGGGGATACGAGCAGTACTTC.

The CDR3 loop is CATSTGYTYEQYF. CDR3 nucleotides: TGTGCCACCTCGACAGGGTACACCTACGAGCAGTACTTC. This chain links TRBV27 with TRBJ2-7; 7 positions agree with TRBD1. V shed 10 bases, J shed 2 bases, and the junction held 8 bases outside the gene matches. Germline V CDR1 and CDR2: MNHEY, SMNVEV (reference sequence). The CDR3 consists of 13 residues.

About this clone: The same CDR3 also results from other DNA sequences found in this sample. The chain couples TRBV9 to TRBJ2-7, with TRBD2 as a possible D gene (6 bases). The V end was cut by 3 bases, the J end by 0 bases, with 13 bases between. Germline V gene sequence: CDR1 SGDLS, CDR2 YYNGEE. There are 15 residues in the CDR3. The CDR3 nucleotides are TGTGCCAGCAGCGCCGGTAGCGGCTTCTCCTACGAGCAGTACTTC. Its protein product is CASSAGSGFSYEQYF.

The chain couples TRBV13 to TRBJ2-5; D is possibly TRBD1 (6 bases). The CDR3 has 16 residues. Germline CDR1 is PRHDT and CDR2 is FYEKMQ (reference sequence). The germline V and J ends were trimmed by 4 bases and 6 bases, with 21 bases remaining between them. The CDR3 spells CASSSGPAAGEQTQYF. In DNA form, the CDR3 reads TGTGCCAGCAGCTCCGGGCCCGCGGCAGGGGAACAGACCCAGTACTTC.

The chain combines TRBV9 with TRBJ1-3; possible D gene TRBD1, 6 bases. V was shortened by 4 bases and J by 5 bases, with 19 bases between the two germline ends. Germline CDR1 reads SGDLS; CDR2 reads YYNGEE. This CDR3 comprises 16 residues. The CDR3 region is CASSPQSGAGRNTIYF. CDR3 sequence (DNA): TGTGCCAGCAGCCCCCAGTCAGGGGCAGGGAGAAACACCATATATTTT.

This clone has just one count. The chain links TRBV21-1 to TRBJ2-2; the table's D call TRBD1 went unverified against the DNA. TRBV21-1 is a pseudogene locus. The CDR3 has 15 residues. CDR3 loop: CASSATTGYTGELFF. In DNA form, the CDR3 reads TGTGCCAGCAGCGCTACGACAGGATACACCGGGGAGCTGTTTTTT.

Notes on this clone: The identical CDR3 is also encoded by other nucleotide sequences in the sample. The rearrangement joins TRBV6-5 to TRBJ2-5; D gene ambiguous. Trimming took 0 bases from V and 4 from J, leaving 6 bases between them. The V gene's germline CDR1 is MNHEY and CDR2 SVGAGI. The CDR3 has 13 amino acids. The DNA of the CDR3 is TGTGCCAGCAGTTACTCGATCTTAGAGACCCAGTACTTC. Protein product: CASSYSILETQYF.

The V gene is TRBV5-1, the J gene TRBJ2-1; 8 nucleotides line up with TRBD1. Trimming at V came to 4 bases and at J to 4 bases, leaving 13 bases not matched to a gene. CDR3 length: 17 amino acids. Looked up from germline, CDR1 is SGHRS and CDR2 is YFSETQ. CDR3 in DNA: TGCGCCAGCAGCCAAGAAATTCAGGGGGCGCCATACAATGAGCAGTTCTTC. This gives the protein CASSQEIQGAPYNEQFF.

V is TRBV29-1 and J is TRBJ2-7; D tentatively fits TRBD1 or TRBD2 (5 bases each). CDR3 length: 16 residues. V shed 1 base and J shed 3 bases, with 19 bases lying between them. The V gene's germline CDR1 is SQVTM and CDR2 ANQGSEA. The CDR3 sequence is CSVEAPQPGAGYEQYF. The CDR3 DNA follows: TGCAGCGTTGAAGCTCCCCAGCCCGGGGCGGGCTACGAGCAGTACTTC.

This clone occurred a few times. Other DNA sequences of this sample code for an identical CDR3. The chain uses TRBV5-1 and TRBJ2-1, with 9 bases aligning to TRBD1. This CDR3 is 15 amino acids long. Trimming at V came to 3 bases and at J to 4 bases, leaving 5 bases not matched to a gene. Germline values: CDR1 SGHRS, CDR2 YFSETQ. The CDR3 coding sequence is TGCGCCAGCAGCTCACGACAGGGGGTGTACAATGAGCAGTTCTTC. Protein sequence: CASSSRQGVYNEQFF. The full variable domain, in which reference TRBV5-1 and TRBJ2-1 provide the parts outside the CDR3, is KAGVTQTPRYLIKTRGQQVTLSCSPISGHRSVSWYQQTPGQGLQFLFEYFSETQRNKGNFPGRFSGRQFSNSRSEMNVSTLELGDSALYLCASSSRQGVYNEQFFGPGTRLTVL.

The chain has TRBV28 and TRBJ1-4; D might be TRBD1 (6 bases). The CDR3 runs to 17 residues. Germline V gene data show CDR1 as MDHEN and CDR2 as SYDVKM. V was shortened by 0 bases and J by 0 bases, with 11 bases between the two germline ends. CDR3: CASSLWQGPSTNEKLFF. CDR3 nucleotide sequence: TGTGCCAGCAGTTTATGGCAGGGGCCTTCAACTAATGAAAAACTGTTTTTT.

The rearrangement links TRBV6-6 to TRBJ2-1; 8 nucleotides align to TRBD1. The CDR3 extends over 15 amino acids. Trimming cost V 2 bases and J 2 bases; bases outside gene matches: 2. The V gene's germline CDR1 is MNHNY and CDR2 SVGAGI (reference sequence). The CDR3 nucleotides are TGTGCCAGCAGTTACGACAGGGGCCCCTACAATGAGCAGTTCTTC. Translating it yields CASSYDRGPYNEQFF.

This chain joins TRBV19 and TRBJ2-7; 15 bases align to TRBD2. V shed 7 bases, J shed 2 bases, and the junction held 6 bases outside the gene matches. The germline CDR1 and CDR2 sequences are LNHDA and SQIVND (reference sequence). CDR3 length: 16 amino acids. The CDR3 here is CASTSGLAGGAYEQYF. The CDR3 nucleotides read TGTGCCAGTACCTCGGGACTAGCGGGAGGCGCCTACGAGCAGTACTTC.

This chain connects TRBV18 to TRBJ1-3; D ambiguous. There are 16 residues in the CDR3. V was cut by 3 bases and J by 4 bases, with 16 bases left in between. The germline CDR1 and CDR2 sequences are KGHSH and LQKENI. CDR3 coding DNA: TGTGCCAGCTCACCGGACGGTCTTACTTCGGGAAACACCATATATTTT. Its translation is CASSPDGLTSGNTIYF.